These 27 T cell receptor beta chains share one sample of origin, sequenced in a study of cytomegalovirus exposure and HLA in healthy donors. With 60 Vbeta and 13 Jbeta primers, the PCR was carried out. Generated by immunoSEQ multiplex PCR, the TCRdb table keeps only in-frame clones and is missing some. The data hold 100,000 to 150,000 clones, with 80% to 85% observed a single time. The sample was PBMCs. These receptors were obtained from a woman in her thirties in good health and CMV-seronegative.

V and J are TRBV4-2 and TRBJ2-7; TRBD2 might be the D (6 bases). CDR1 and CDR2 (germline): LGHNA, YNFKEQ. V was clipped by 4 bases and J by 0 bases, with 19 bases between them. This CDR3 region has 17 residues. The CDR3 spells CASSPEGGTQPSYEQYF. CDR3 nucleotides: TGTGCCAGCAGCCCAGAGGGCGGGACGCAACCCTCCTACGAGCAGTACTTC.

The V gene is TRBV7-9, the J gene TRBJ2-3; 10 bases are shared with TRBD2. After removal of 5 bases from V and 4 bases from J, the junction contained 9 bases not matched to a gene. This CDR3 contains 16 residues. In germline, CDR1 is SEHNR, CDR2 FQNEAQ (reference sequence). CDR3 sequence (DNA): TGTGCCAGCAGCCGGAGGACTAGCGGTATTTCAGATACGCAGTATTTT. Protein: CASSRRTSGISDTQYF.

Here the CDR3 reads CASRQPGTYEQYF. The CDR3 nucleotides read TGTGCCAGTCGACAGCCCGGAACCTACGAGCAGTACTTC. This chain links TRBV21-1 with TRBJ2-7; the table names TRBD1, a call not compared with the DNA. TRBV21-1 is labeled a pseudogene. The CDR3 covers 13 residues.

The chain employs TRBV4-3 and TRBJ1-3, with TRBD1 matching 7 bases. V shed 4 bases, J shed 8 bases, and the junction held 8 bases outside the gene matches. CDR3 length equals 14 residues. Germline CDR1 and CDR2: LGHNA and YSLEER. The CDR3 DNA sequence: TGCGCCAGCAGCCCTACAGGGGCTCGAGACACCATATATTTT. This codes for CASSPTGARDTIYF.

This chain uses TRBV9 with TRBJ1-1, with D maybe TRBD1 (6 bases). CDR1 and CDR2 from the germline V gene are SGDLS and YYNGEE. The CDR3 consists of 15 residues. V was pared by 4 bases and J by 0 bases, with 13 bases between. The CDR3 region is CASSRTDRLNTEAFF. The CDR3 DNA reads as TGTGCCAGCAGCCGGACAGACCGCTTGAACACTGAAGCTTTCTTT.

The table lists this clone with a few counts. This chain uses TRBV5-1 with TRBJ1-3; D uncertain. CDR1 is SGHRS and CDR2 is YFSETQ in the germline V gene. The V end was cut by 5 bases, the J end by 4 bases, with 10 bases between. This CDR3 has 13 amino acids. DNA for the CDR3: TGCGCCAGCAGGGACCCGGGAGGAAACACCATATATTTT. Translation gives CASRDPGGNTIYF. Complete variable domain (other parts from reference TRBV5-1 and TRBJ1-3): KAGVTQTPRYLIKTRGQQVTLSCSPISGHRSVSWYQQTPGQGLQFLFEYFSETQRNKGNFPGRFSGRQFSNSRSEMNVSTLELGDSALYLCASRDPGGNTIYFGEGSWLTVV.

The chain employs TRBV15 and TRBJ2-3; a possible D gene is TRBD1 (6 bases). Germline V lookup: CDR1 LNHNV, CDR2 YYDKDF (reference sequence). The CDR3 has 17 residues. The ends were cut back, 0 bases at V and 4 bases at J, with 17 bases in the middle. The CDR3 sequence is CATSREGGGTGSDTQYF. The CDR3 DNA reads TGTGCCACCAGCAGAGAAGGGGGTGGCACGGGATCAGATACGCAGTATTTT.

In its sample, this clone was seen once. V is TRBV7-9 and J is TRBJ2-7; 9 positions agree with TRBD1. The germline V gene has CDR1 SEHNR and CDR2 FQNEAQ (reference sequence). The ends lost 2 bases at V and 7 bases at J; junction bases unmatched: 6. The CDR3 has 14 residues. CDR3: CASSLLQGALEQYF. In DNA form, the CDR3 reads TGTGCCAGCAGCTTACTACAGGGGGCATTAGAGCAGTACTTC.

The genes are TRBV2 and TRBJ2-7; 9 bases match TRBD2. The CDR3 has 14 residues. Germline assignment: CDR1 SNHLY and CDR2 FYNNEI. V lost 7 bases and J lost 4; bases outside the gene matches: 8. The CDR3 DNA reads TGTGCCAGCATCCCGGGACTAGCCCCATACGAGCAGTACTTC. It translates to CASIPGLAPYEQYF.

CDR3 loop: CASNDPGLAGYEQFF. Here the CDR3 DNA reads TGTGCCAGTAACGACCCCGGACTAGCGGGATATGAGCAGTTCTTC. The chain has TRBV19 and TRBJ2-1; 12 bases are shared with TRBD2. The J segment lost 8 bases and the V segment lost 7 bases, leaving 9 bases of the junction unmatched. In germline, CDR1 is LNHDA, CDR2 SQIVND (reference sequence). CDR3 size: 15 residues.

The gene calls are TRBV19 and TRBJ1-1; D is unresolved. The germline CDR1 and CDR2 sequences are LNHDA and SQIVND (reference sequence). The CDR3 consists of 13 residues. Trimming stripped 2 bases from V and 1 base from J, with 5 bases between. CDR3 region: CASSIQANTEAFF. The CDR3 coding sequence is TGTGCCAGTAGTATACAGGCGAACACTGAAGCTTTCTTT.

This chain uses TRBV6-5 with TRBJ2-7; TRBD1 might be the D (5 bases). The V end was cut by 6 bases, the J end by 3 bases, with 18 bases between. CDR3 length: 15 residues. In germline, CDR1 is MNHEY, CDR2 SVGAGI. The CDR3 DNA is TGTGCCAGCAGCTACAGCCTCAGACAGTTCTACGAGCAGTACTTC. It is translated as CASSYSLRQFYEQYF.

Note on this clone: Sequence at one end of the junction differs from germline and may be a read error. The chain recombines TRBV7-9 with TRBJ1-5; D is unclear. Germline CDR1 reads SEHNR; CDR2 reads FQNEAQ (reference sequence). The CDR3 is made up of 10 amino acids. CDR3 in amino acids: CSSGPWPQHF. The CDR3 nucleotides are TGTTCCAGCGGCCCTTGGCCCCAGCATTTT.

V is TRBV6-5 and J is TRBJ2-7, with 8 bases lining up with TRBD1. Losses at the gene ends were 5 bases for V and 5 bases for J; bases not matched to a gene: 8. The CDR3 length is 14 residues. The germline V gene encodes CDR1 MNHEY and CDR2 SVGAGI. DNA of the CDR3: TGTGCCAGCAGTCCCAGGACAGGGCGGAACGAGCAGTACTTC. Protein sequence: CASSPRTGRNEQYF.

In its sample, this clone was seen a few times. The chain links TRBV13 to TRBJ2-7, with 8 bases lining up with TRBD1. There are 14 residues in the CDR3. Germline loops: CDR1 PRHDT, CDR2 FYEKMQ (reference sequence). V trimming: 5 bases; J trimming: 0 bases; junction bases outside the gene matches: 3. CDR3 loop: CASSRTGSSYEQYF. The CDR3 DNA reads as TGTGCCAGCAGCCGGACAGGGAGCTCCTACGAGCAGTACTTC.

This clone was seen a handful of times. This chain uses TRBV11-2 with TRBJ2-2; D remains unclear. Looked up from germline, CDR1 is SGHAT and CDR2 is FQNNGV. Trimming left V 3 bases short and J 1 base short, with 6 bases between. The CDR3 contains 14 residues. CDR3 nucleotide sequence: TGTGCCAGCAGCTTTGGGCAGAACACCGGGGAGCTGTTTTTT. Its protein is CASSFGQNTGELFF.

This clone was seen once. The genes are TRBV11-3 and TRBJ2-1, with 9 bases matching TRBD2. V gave up 3 bases and J gave up 7 bases; unmatched junction bases: 7. CDR1 and CDR2 from the germline V gene are SGHNT and YENEEA. This CDR3 spans 15 amino acids. CDR3 amino acids: CASSFIAGVMNEQFF. CDR3 coding DNA: TGTGCCAGCAGCTTCATAGCGGGAGTTATGAATGAGCAGTTCTTC.

The V call is TRBV5-4, the J call TRBJ1-6, with D hard to call. V was trimmed by 2 bases and J by 8 bases, leaving 14 bases between them. Germline V gene sequence: CDR1 SGHNT, CDR2 YYREEE (reference sequence). The CDR3 is 15 residues long. CDR3 DNA sequence: TGTGCCAGCAGCTTTCCGGGGTCAGTGGATTCACCCCTCCACTTT. Its translation is CASSFPGSVDSPLHF.

J is TRBJ1-2 and V is TRBV9; perhaps TRBD1 as D (5 bases). Germline assignment: CDR1 SGDLS and CDR2 YYNGEE. This CDR3 region has 14 residues. Deletions cut 0 bases from V and 6 bases from J, with 12 bases between. Here the CDR3 reads CASSVAAGLDGYTF. The CDR3 DNA reads TGTGCCAGCAGCGTAGCGGCAGGGCTGGATGGCTACACCTTC. The entire variable domain, with the rest obtained from reference TRBV9 and TRBJ1-2, is as follows: DSGVTQTPKHLITATGQRVTLRCSPRSGDLSVYWYQQSLDQGLQFLIQYYNGEERAKGNILERFSAQQFPDLHSELNLSSLELGDSALYFCASSVAAGLDGYTFGSGTRLTVV.

This clone was observed once. This sequence joins TRBV5-1 and TRBJ2-7, with TRBD1 as a possible D gene (6 bases). The CDR3 sequence is 15 residues long. Germline CDR1 SGHRS, CDR2 YFSETQ. Between the trimmed V and J ends, which lost 4 bases and 4 bases, there was a span of 18 bases. CDR3 sequence: CASSPARGQIYEQYF. The CDR3 DNA reads as TGCGCCAGCAGCCCCGCCCGGGGACAAATATACGAGCAGTACTTC.

The V and J genes are TRBV6-5 and TRBJ1-1; TRBD1 is a possible D gene (6 bases). This CDR3 contains 14 residues. V lost 6 bases and J 3 bases, leaving 14 bases between the germline ends. In germline, CDR1 is MNHEY, CDR2 SVGAGI. The CDR3 loop is CASRNRASDTEAFF. Here the CDR3 DNA reads TGTGCCAGCAGGAACAGGGCAAGTGACACTGAAGCTTTCTTT.

This clone was seen just once. The V gene is TRBV11-1, the J gene TRBJ1-1; D might be TRBD1 (5 bases). The CDR3 is 16 residues long. V gave up 4 bases and J gave up 4 bases, with 19 bases separating them. The germline gives CDR1 SGHAT, CDR2 FQDESV (reference sequence). The CDR3 loop is CASSYGGGTFGTEAFF. CDR3 DNA sequence: TGTGCCAGCAGCTACGGGGGGGGTACGTTTGGCACTGAAGCTTTCTTT.

The chain uses TRBV19 and TRBJ1-1; 10 bases are a match to TRBD1. Germline CDR1 and CDR2: LNHDA and SQIVND (reference sequence). Trimming cost V 9 bases and J 1 base; bases outside gene matches: 11. The CDR3 is 16 amino acids. The CDR3 region has the DNA TGTGCCAGCCGCCGGGACAGGGGATCATCGAACACTGAAGCTTTCTTT. This encodes CASRRDRGSSNTEAFF.

The rearrangement uses TRBV29-1 and TRBJ2-3; tentatively, D is TRBD2 (6 bases). Trimming cost V 6 bases and J 0 bases, with 16 bases left between them. From germline, CDR1 is SQVTM and CDR2 ANQGSEA. The CDR3 has 15 amino acids. In DNA, the CDR3 is TGCAGCGTCGATACGGGACTCACTAGCACAGATACGCAGTATTTT. Amino acids: CSVDTGLTSTDTQYF.

The rearrangement joins TRBV4-2 to TRBJ2-3, with 11 nucleotides matching TRBD2. This CDR3 spans 21 amino acids. Germline V gives CDR1 LGHNA, CDR2 YNFKEQ. The junction had 20 bases not matched to a gene; V was cut back by 3 bases and J by 3 bases. CDR3 sequence reads: CASSQDKRRASGRWMTDTQYF. The CDR3 bases are TGTGCCAGCAGCCAGGACAAGAGGCGGGCTAGCGGGAGGTGGATGACAGATACGCAGTATTTT.

This chain links TRBV28 with TRBJ2-5, with D unclear. The last part of the DNA fits TRBJ2-7 better; the J call may be wrong. In germline, CDR1 is MDHEN, CDR2 SYDVKM. The CDR3 extends over 11 amino acids. This CDR3 is CASSSRYEQYF. CDR3 nucleotides: TGTGCCAGCAGTTCGAGGTACGAGCAGTACTTC.

Only one count was recorded for this clone. The J gene is TRBJ1-1, the V gene TRBV5-1, with unresolved D. Germline CDR1 is SGHRS and CDR2 is YFSETQ. This CDR3 has 14 residues. The V end lost 3 bases, the J end lost 1 base, and 10 bases lay between the germline ends. CDR3 sequence (DNA): TGCGCCAGCAGCTCCGGGGAGGGGAACACTGAAGCTTTCTTT. Translating gives CASSSGEGNTEAFF.